This is a list of T cell receptor beta chains from one sample in a study of Ad26.COV2.S vaccination and SARS-CoV-2 variants. Assay: immunoSEQ multiplex PCR; the TCRdb copy retains only in-frame clones and omits some. The sample records more than 300,000 clones, 88% being singletons. This specimen was peripheral blood, taken in a trial of Ad26.COV2.S vaccine versus placebo. Every receptor here comes from a person aged 18 to 65 who received the Ad26.COV2.S COVID-19 vaccine or a placebo. The CDR3 runs from the conserved cysteine through the conserved F or W. Each record gives: clone size, V gene, D gene, J gene, CDR3 DNA, CDR3 protein. A D gene is named only where the DNA matches it firmly. Not all rows give a size; the values are once, few, many and, for expanded clones, a class.

>NA|TRBV28|NA|TRBJ2-3
TGTGCCAGCAGTGGGGGAGATCTAAGCACAGATACGCAGTATTTT
CASSGGDLSTDTQYF
>NA|TRBV7-8|NA|TRBJ1-4
TGTGCCAGCAGCTTAGCCAGAAGAACTAATGAAAAACTGTTTTTT
CASSLARRTNEKLFF
>NA|TRBV18|TRBD1|TRBJ1-3
TGTGCCAGCTCATCAAACAGGGGCCCGTCTGGAAACACCATATATTTT
CASSSNRGPSGNTIYF
>few|TRBV7-3|NA|TRBJ1-1
TGTGCCAGCAGCTTAATGTACAACACTGAAGCTTTCTTT
CASSLMYNTEAFF
>NA|TRBV5-1|NA|TRBJ2-2
TGCGCCAGCAGCTTGGGGGGCACCGGGGAGCTGTTTTTT
CASSLGGTGELFF
>few|TRBV10-3|NA|TRBJ1-2
TGTGCCATCAGTGACCAATTTCCCCCAAACTATGGCTACACCTTC
CAISDQFPPNYGYTF
>NA|TRBV5-1|NA|TRBJ1-1
TGCGCCAGCAGCTTGGGTCAGGGGATGAACACTGAAGCTTTCTTT
CASSLGQGMNTEAFF
>NA|TRBV28|NA|TRBJ1-2
TGTGCCAGCAGCCTTGGGACACCCGCGGATGGCTACACCTTC
CASSLGTPADGYTF
>NA|TRBV7-3|NA|TRBJ2-2
TGTGCCAGCAGCTCCAGGAACACCGGGGAGCTGTTTTTT
CASSSRNTGELFF
>NA|TRBV5-6|NA|TRBJ1-5
TGTGCCAGCAGCCCTGCGGGGGGATCTCAGCCCCAGCATTTT
CASSPAGGSQPQHF
>NA|TRBV6-2/TRBV6-3|NA|TRBJ2-2
TGTGCCAGCAGTTACATGGCGGGAGGGGAGCTGTTTTTT
CASSYMAGGELFF
>NA|TRBV4-3|NA|TRBJ1-2
TGCGCCAGCAGCCAAGATAGGAACAACTTAGGCTATGGCTACACCTTC
CASSQDRNNLGYGYTF
>NA|TRBV4-1|NA|TRBJ1-1
TGCGCCAGCAGCACCGCTGGGGGGGGAAGGACTGAAGCTTTCTTT
CASSTAGGGRTEAFF
>NA|TRBV6-1|NA|TRBJ2-7
TGTGCCAGCAGTGAACCCGATTTCTACGAGCAGTACTTC
CASSEPDFYEQYF
>once|TRBV7-9|NA|TRBJ2-1
TGTGCCAGCAGCCTACGGCATGAGCAGTTCTTC
CASSLRHEQFF
>NA|TRBV11-2|NA|TRBJ2-5
TGTGCCAGCAGCTCTGGGATCCAAGAGACCCAGTACTTC
CASSSGIQETQYF
>NA|TRBV4-1|TRBD1|TRBJ2-1
TGCGCCAGCAGCCAAGCCCAGGGGGCGGTGAATGAGCAGTTCTTC
CASSQAQGAVNEQFF
>NA|TRBV5-1|NA|TRBJ2-7
TGCGCCAGCAGGCGGGTAGCGAGAGAACTTTACGAGCAGTACTTC
CASRRVARELYEQYF
>NA|TRBV10-3|NA|TRBJ1-2
TGTGCCATCAGTTCCTTCGGGGGGGGCTCGGATGGCTACACCTTC
CAISSFGGGSDGYTF
>many|TRBV7-2|TRBD1|TRBJ1-2
TGTGCCAGCACCTTTGGTGGATCTGGACAGGGCTATGGCTACACCTTC
CASTFGGSGQGYGYTF
>NA|TRBV7-2|TRBD1|TRBJ2-5
TGTGCCAGCAGCTTAAACACAAGGACAGGGGGAGCGGAGACCCAGTACTTC
CASSLNTRTGGAETQYF
>NA|TRBV2|TRBD1|TRBJ2-3
TGTGCCAGCAGCAGAGACAGGGGGCGAGCAGATACGCAGTATTTT
CASSRDRGRADTQYF
>once|TRBV6-2/TRBV6-3|NA|TRBJ2-3
TGTGCCAGCAGTTACCCTAATGACGGGGCCAGGAAAGATACGCAGTATTTT
CASSYPNDGARKDTQYF
>once|TRBV18|NA|TRBJ2-5
TGTGCCAGCTCACCCGGGCCAGGGTTCATTGAGACCCAGTACTTC
CASSPGPGFIETQYF
>NA|TRBV7-3|NA|TRBJ1-2
TGTGCCAGCAGCTTAGACAGCACGGTTGGACTCTATGGCTACACCTTC
CASSLDSTVGLYGYTF
>once|TRBV4-3|TRBD2|TRBJ2-5
TGCGCCAGCAGCCGGGAACGGACTAGCGGGCAAGAGACCCAGTACTTC
CASSRERTSGQETQYF
>NA|TRBV18|NA|TRBJ2-7
TGTGCGTCAGCGGAGGTTATGGGAACCTACGAGCAGTACTTC
CASAEVMGTYEQYF
>NA|TRBV6-5|NA|TRBJ1-2
TGTGCCAGCAGTCTGGGGCAGAACTATGGCTACACCTTC
CASSLGQNYGYTF
>NA|TRBV6-4|TRBD1|TRBJ2-5
TGTGCCAGCAGTGAAGGACAGGGTAACACCCAGTACTTC
CASSEGQGNTQYF